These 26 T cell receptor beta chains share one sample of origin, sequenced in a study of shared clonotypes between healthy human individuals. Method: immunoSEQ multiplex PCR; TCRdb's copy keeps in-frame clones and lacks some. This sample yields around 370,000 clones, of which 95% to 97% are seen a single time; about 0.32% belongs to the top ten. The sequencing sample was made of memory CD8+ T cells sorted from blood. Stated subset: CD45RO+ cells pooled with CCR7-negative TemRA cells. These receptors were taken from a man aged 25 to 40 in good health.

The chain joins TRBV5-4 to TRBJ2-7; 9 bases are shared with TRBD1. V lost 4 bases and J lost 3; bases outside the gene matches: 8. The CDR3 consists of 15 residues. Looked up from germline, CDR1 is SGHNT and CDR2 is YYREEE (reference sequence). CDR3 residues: CASSRPGQGHYEQYF. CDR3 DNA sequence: TGTGCCAGCAGCCGACCGGGACAGGGACACTACGAGCAGTACTTC.

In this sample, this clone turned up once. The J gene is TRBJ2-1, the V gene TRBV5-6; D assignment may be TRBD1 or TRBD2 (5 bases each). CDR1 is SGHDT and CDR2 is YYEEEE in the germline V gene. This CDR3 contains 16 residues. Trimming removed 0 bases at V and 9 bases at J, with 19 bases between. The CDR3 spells CASSLVAWGLVGEQFF. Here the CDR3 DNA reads TGTGCCAGCAGCTTGGTTGCTTGGGGGTTAGTTGGTGAGCAGTTCTTC. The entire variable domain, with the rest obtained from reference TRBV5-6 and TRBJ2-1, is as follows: DAGVTQSPTHLIKTRGQQVTLRCSPKSGHDTVSWYQQALGQGPQFIFQYYEEEERQRGNFPDRFSGHQFPNYSSELNVNALLLGDSALYLCASSLVAWGLVGEQFFGPGTRLTVL.

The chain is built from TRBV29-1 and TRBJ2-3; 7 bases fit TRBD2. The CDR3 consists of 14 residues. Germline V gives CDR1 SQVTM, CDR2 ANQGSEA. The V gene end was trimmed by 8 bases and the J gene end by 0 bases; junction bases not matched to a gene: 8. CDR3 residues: CSYRTSASTDTQYF. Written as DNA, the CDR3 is TGCAGCTACAGGACTAGTGCTAGCACAGATACGCAGTATTTT.

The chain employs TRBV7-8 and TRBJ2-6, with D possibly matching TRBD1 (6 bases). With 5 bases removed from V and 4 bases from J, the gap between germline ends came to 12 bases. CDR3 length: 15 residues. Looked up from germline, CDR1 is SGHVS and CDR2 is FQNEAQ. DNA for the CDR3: TGTGCCAGCAGCGTCTACAGGGCCGGGGCCAACGTCCTGACTTTC. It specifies CASSVYRAGANVLTF.

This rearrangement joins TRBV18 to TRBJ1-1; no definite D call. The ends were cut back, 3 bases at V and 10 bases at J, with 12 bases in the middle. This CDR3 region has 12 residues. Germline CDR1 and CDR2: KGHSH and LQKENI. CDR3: CASSPQEAIAFF. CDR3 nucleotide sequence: TGTGCCAGCTCACCTCAAGAGGCAATAGCTTTCTTT.

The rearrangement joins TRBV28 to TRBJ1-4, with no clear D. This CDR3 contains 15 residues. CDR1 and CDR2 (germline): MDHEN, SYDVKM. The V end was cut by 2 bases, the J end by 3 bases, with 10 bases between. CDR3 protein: CASSLQAGANEKLFF. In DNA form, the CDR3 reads TGTGCCAGCAGTTTACAGGCTGGGGCTAATGAAAAACTGTTTTTT.

In DNA, the CDR3 is TGTGCCAGCAGTTCCATTAGCGGGAGAAGCTACAATGAGCAGTTCTTC. Translated: CASSSISGRSYNEQFF. The genes are TRBV27 and TRBJ2-1, with TRBD2 matching 9 bases. CDR1 MNHEY and CDR2 SMNVEV come from the germline V gene (reference sequence). This CDR3 has 16 amino acids. After removal of 4 bases from V and 3 bases from J, the junction contained 7 bases not matched to a gene.

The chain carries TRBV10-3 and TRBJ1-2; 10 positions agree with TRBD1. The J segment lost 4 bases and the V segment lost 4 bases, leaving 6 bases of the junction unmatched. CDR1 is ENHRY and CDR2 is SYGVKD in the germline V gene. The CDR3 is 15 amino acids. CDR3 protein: CAISAEDRGAYGYTF. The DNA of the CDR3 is TGTGCCATCAGTGCCGAGGACAGGGGGGCCTATGGCTACACCTTC.

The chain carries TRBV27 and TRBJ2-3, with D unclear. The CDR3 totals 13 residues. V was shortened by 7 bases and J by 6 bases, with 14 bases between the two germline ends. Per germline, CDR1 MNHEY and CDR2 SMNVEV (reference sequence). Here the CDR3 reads CASTTNGWDTQYF. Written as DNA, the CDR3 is TGTGCCAGCACCACAAACGGATGGGATACGCAGTATTTT.

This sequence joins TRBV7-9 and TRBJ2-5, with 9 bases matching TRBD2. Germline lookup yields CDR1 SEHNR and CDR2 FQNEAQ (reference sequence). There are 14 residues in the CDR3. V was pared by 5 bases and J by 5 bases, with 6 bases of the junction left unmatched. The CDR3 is CASSRSSGGETQYF. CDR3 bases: TGTGCCAGCAGCCGAAGCAGCGGGGGGGAGACCCAGTACTTC.

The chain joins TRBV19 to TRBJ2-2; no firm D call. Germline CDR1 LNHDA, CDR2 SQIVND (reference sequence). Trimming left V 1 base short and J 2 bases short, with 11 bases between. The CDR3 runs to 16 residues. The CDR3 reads CASSIVAKRNTGELFF. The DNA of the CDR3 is TGTGCCAGTAGTATAGTGGCTAAAAGAAACACCGGGGAGCTGTTTTTT.

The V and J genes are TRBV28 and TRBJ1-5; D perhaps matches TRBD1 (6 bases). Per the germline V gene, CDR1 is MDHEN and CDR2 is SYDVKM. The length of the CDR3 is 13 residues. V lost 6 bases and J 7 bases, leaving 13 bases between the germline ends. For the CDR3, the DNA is TGTGCCAGCAGCCCAGGGGTGGGGCAGCCCCAGCATTTT. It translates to CASSPGVGQPQHF.

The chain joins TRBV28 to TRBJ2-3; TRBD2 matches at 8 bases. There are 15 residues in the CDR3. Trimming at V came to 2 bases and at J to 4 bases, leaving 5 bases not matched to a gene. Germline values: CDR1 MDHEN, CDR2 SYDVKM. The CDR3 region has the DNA TGTGCCAGCAGTTTAGGGACTAGGGATTCAGATACGCAGTATTTT. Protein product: CASSLGTRDSDTQYF.

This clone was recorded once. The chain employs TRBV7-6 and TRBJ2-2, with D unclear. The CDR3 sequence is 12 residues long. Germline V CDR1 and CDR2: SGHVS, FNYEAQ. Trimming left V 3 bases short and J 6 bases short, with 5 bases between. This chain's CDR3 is CASSLASGELFF. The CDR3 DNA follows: TGTGCCAGCAGCTTGGCTTCCGGGGAGCTGTTTTTT.

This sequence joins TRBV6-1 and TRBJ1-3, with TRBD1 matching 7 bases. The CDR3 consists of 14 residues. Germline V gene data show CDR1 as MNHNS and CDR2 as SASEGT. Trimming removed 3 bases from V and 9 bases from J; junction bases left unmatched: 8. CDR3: CASSEDRRLSTIYF. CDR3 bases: TGTGCCAGCAGTGAGGACAGGCGGTTGAGCACCATATATTTT.

This CDR3 reads CAWSGPSNEQYF. The CDR3 region has the DNA TGTGCCTGGAGTGGGCCCAGCAACGAGCAGTACTTC. V is TRBV30 and J is TRBJ2-7; D is ambiguous. CDR1 and CDR2 from the germline V gene are GTSNPN and SVGIG (reference sequence). The CDR3 has 12 residues. Deletions cut 1 base from V and 5 bases from J, with 9 bases between.

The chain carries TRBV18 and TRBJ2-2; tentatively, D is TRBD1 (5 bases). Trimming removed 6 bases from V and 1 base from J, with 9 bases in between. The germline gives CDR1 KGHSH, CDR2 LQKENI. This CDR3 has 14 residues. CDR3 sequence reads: CASSRQKNTGELFF. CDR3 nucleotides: TGTGCCAGCTCCCGACAGAAGAACACCGGGGAGCTGTTTTTT.

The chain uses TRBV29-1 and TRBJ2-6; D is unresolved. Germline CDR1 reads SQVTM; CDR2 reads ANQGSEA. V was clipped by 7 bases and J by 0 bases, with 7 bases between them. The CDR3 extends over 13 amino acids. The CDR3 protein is CSALHSGANVLTF. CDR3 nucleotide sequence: TGCAGCGCTCTTCACTCTGGGGCCAACGTCCTGACTTTC.

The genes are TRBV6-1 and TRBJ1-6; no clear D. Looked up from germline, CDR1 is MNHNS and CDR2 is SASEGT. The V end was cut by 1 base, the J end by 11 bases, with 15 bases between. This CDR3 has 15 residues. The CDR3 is CASSEGLMGLTPLHF. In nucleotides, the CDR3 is TGTGCCAGCAGTGAAGGCCTAATGGGCCTTACACCCCTCCACTTT.

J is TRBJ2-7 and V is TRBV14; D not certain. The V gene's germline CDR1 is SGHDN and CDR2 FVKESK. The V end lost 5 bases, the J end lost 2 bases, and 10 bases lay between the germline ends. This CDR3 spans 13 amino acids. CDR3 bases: TGTGCCAGCAGCGAGACCTTTACCTACGAGCAGTACTTC. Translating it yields CASSETFTYEQYF.

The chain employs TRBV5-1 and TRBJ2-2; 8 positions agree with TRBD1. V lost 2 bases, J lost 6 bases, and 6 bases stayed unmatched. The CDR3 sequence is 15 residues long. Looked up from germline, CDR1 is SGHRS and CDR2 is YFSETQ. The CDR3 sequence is CASSLPGGASGELFF. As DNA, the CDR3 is TGCGCCAGCAGCTTACCAGGGGGCGCGTCCGGGGAGCTGTTTTTT.

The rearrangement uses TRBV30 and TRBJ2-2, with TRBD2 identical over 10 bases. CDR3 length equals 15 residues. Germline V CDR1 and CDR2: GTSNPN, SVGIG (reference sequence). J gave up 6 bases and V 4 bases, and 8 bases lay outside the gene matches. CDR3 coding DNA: TGTGCCTGGATACCGGCTAGCGGGAGCCCCGGGGAGCTGTTTTTT. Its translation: CAWIPASGSPGELFF.

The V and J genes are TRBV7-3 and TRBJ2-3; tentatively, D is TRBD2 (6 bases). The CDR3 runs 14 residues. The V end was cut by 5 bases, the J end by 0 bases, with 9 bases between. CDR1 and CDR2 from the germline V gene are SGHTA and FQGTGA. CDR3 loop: CASSPGTSTDTQYF. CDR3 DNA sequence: TGTGCCAGCAGCCCAGGGACTAGCACAGATACGCAGTATTTT.

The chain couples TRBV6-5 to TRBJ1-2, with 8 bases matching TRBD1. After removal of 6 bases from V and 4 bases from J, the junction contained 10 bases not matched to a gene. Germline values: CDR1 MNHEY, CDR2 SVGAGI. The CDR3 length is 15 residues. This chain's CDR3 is CASRSPTGGGYGYTF. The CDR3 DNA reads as TGTGCCAGCAGAAGCCCTACAGGGGGGGGCTATGGCTACACCTTC.

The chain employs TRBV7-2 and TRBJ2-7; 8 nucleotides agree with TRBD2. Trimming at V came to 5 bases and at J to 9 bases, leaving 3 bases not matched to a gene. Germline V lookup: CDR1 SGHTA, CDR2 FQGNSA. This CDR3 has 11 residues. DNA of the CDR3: TGTGCCAGCAGCCGGCGGGGGGTGCAGTACTTC. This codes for CASSRRGVQYF. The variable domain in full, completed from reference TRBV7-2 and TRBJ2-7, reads GAGVSQSPSNKVTEKGKDVELRCDPISGHTALYWYRQSLGQGLEFLIYFQGNSAPDKSGLPSDRFSAERTGGSVSTLTIQRTQQEDSAVYLCASSRRGVQYFGPGTRLTVT.

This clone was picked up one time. CDR3 in DNA: TGTGCCAGCATTACTCCGGGACAGTCCTACGAGCAGTACTTC. This codes for CASITPGQSYEQYF. This rearrangement joins TRBV6-1 to TRBJ2-7, with 7 bases fitting TRBD1. Trimming took 7 bases from V and 1 from J; bases not matched to a gene: 7. Germline-derived CDR1 and CDR2 are MNHNS and SASEGT. This CDR3 spans 14 amino acids.